Sequencing of this T cell receptor (beta chain) was carried out in a study of chemoradiotherapy in HPV16-positive cancers. In germline, CDR1 is LNHDA, CDR2 SQIVND (reference sequence). Deletions cut 0 bases from V and 8 bases from J, with 13 bases between. CDR3 size: 15 residues. Overall study findings and caveats: During treatment, candidate HPV-specific clones and E7-related motifs expanded in tumor.

Using immunoSEQ multiplex PCR, the repertoire was profiled, and TCRdb retains in-frame clones only, with some absent. The sample has around 30,000 clones, approximately 92% seen once. Worth noting for this clone: Its antigen is unknown.

The clonotype comes from a human donor with HPV-associated anogenital cancer. J is TRBJ1-4 and V is TRBV19; perhaps TRBD1 as D (6 bases). The sample in question was blood, obtained from a patient who underwent chemoradiotherapy. The chain's CDR3 is CASSIEDRREEKLFF. The CDR3 coding sequence is TGTGCCAGTAGTATAGAAGACAGGCGTGAAGAAAAACTGTTTTTT.